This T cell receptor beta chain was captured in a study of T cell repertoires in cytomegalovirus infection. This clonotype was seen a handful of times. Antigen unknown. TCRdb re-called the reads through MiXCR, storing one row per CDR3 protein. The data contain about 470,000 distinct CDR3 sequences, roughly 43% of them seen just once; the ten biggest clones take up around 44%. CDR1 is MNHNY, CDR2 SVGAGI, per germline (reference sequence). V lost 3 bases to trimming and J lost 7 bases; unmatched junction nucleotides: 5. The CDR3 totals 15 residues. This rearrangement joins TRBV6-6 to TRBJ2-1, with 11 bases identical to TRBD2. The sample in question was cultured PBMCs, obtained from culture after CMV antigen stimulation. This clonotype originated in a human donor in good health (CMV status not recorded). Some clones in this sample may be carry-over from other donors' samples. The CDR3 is CASSYGSGGVNEQFF. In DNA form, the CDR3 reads TGTGCCAGCAGTTATGGTAGCGGGGGGGTAAATGAGCAGTTCTTC.